The 20 T cell receptor beta chains in this list originate from one sample, sequenced in a study of graft-versus-host responses after intestinal transplantation. These receptors have no identified antigens. The table came from immunoSEQ multiplex PCR; TCRdb's copy has only in-frame clones and leaves some out. This sample carries some 90,000 clones, around 93% of them seen once, and the ten largest clones take less than 0.6%. The material sequenced was unstimulated CD8+ T cells sorted from spleen or lymph node cells, taken before intestinal transplant. All receptors derive from a human donor who received an intestinal transplant.

The V gene is TRBV2, the J gene TRBJ1-6; a weak D match, TRBD1 (5 bases). The CDR3 spans 15 residues. The ends were cut back, 0 bases at V and 9 bases at J, with 12 bases in the middle. Per germline, CDR1 SNHLY and CDR2 FYNNEI. CDR3 in DNA: TGTGCCAGCAGTGAAGCGCAGGGCTACTTTTCACCCCTCCACTTT. It translates to CASSEAQGYFSPLHF.

About this clone itself: This specimen includes other DNA sequences encoding the same CDR3. V and J are TRBV6-5 and TRBJ1-1; D remains unclear. V was pared by 3 bases and J by 2 bases, with 7 bases between. The CDR3 extends over 13 amino acids. Looked up from germline, CDR1 is MNHEY and CDR2 is SVGAGI. The DNA of the CDR3 is TGTGCCAGCAGTTATTCGAGAAACACTGAAGCTTTCTTT. This codes for CASSYSRNTEAFF.

The genes are TRBV5-6 and TRBJ2-6; D is ambiguous. This CDR3 comprises 15 residues. The V gene lost 0 bases and the J gene lost 2 bases, with 6 bases spanning the gap. Germline values: CDR1 SGHDT, CDR2 YYEEEE. Written as DNA, the CDR3 is TGTGCCAGCAGCTTGGGGCTGCCTGGGGCCAACGTCCTGACTTTC. This codes for CASSLGLPGANVLTF.

The rearrangement joins TRBV5-1 to TRBJ2-5, with TRBD2 as a possible D gene (5 bases). V was shortened by 0 bases and J by 0 bases, with 6 bases between the two germline ends. CDR1 is SGHRS and CDR2 is YFSETQ in the germline V gene. This CDR3 comprises 14 residues. CDR3 region: CASSLADYQETQYF. CDR3 sequence (DNA): TGCGCCAGCAGCTTGGCGGACTACCAAGAGACCCAGTACTTC. The full variable domain, rest sourced from reference TRBV5-1 and TRBJ2-5, is KAGVTQTPRYLIKTRGQQVTLSCSPISGHRSVSWYQQTPGQGLQFLFEYFSETQRNKGNFPGRFSGRQFSNSRSEMNVSTLELGDSALYLCASSLADYQETQYFGPGTRLLVL.

This sequence joins TRBV6-5 and TRBJ2-1, with D possibly TRBD2 on 6 matching bases. The CDR3 covers 14 residues. Germline V gene sequence: CDR1 MNHEY, CDR2 SVGAGI. V was shortened by 5 bases and J by 2 bases, with 10 bases between the two germline ends. Written as DNA, the CDR3 is TGTGCCAGCAGTCTAGGGGAGGCCTACAATGAGCAGTTCTTC. This sequence encodes CASSLGEAYNEQFF.

The genes are TRBV4-1 and TRBJ2-5, with 13 bases aligning to TRBD2. The J call may be in error: the DNA end matches TRBJ2-7 better. Germline V gives CDR1 MGHRA, CDR2 YSYEKL. This CDR3 is 18 amino acids long. The CDR3 nucleotides read TGCGCCAGCAGCCAAGATCCCCCGGGACTAGCGGGAACCCACGAGCAGTACTTC. It codes for CASSQDPPGLAGTHEQYF.

The CDR3 region has the DNA TGTGCCAGCAGTTTTAAGGGACTCAGCTTCTACGAGCAGTACTTC. It is translated as CASSFKGLSFYEQYF. V gene TRBV28 combines with J gene TRBJ2-7; tentatively, D is TRBD2 (6 bases). Germline V lookup: CDR1 MDHEN, CDR2 SYDVKM. Trimming pared 3 bases from V and 3 bases from J, leaving 15 bases between. The CDR3 length is 15 residues.

The CDR3 sequence: CAWSGGTGSDYGYTF. Here the CDR3 DNA reads TGTGCCTGGAGTGGAGGGACAGGGTCGGACTATGGCTACACCTTC. The chain links TRBV30 to TRBJ1-2; the match to TRBD1 covers 9 bases. The CDR3 totals 15 residues. The ends lost 1 base at V and 3 bases at J; junction bases unmatched: 6. Germline V gene lookup returns CDR1 GTSNPN and CDR2 SVGIG (reference sequence).

The rearrangement links TRBV27 to TRBJ1-2; D ambiguous. Germline assignment: CDR1 MNHEY and CDR2 SMNVEV (reference sequence). CDR3 size: 13 residues. Between the trimmed V and J ends, which lost 3 bases and 7 bases, there was a span of 12 bases. The CDR3 loop reads CASSLSVSGGYTF. CDR3 nucleotides: TGTGCCAGCAGTTTGTCGGTCTCAGGTGGCTACACCTTC.

CDR3 sequence (DNA): TGTGCCAGCAGCTTAACGCCAGGGGATCACGAGCAGTACTTC. Translated: CASSLTPGDHEQYF. V gene TRBV7-3 combines with J gene TRBJ2-7; a weak D match, TRBD1 (6 bases). V lost 0 bases and J lost 5, with 11 bases in between. The germline V gene has CDR1 SGHTA and CDR2 FQGTGA. The CDR3 sequence is 14 residues long.

This chain connects TRBV7-2 to TRBJ1-1; weak D call: TRBD1 (6 bases). The CDR3 consists of 13 residues. V was trimmed by 5 bases and J by 4 bases, leaving 11 bases between them. Per germline, CDR1 SGHTA and CDR2 FQGNSA. DNA of the CDR3: TGTGCCAGCAGCACCCCAGGGGTCACTGAAGCTTTCTTT. The encoded protein is CASSTPGVTEAFF.

The chain uses TRBV11-1 and TRBJ2-7; maybe TRBD2 (7 bases). The CDR3 loop spans 14 amino acids. V was trimmed by 4 bases and J by 2 bases, leaving 12 bases between them. The germline V gene encodes CDR1 SGHAT and CDR2 FQDESV (reference sequence). The CDR3 DNA is TGTGCCAGCAGCTCGGGGGGCGAGGCCTACGAGCAGTACTTC. It specifies CASSSGGEAYEQYF.

This clone was counted once. The chain uses TRBV27 and TRBJ1-5; weak D call: TRBD1 (5 bases). Germline V gene sequence: CDR1 MNHEY, CDR2 SMNVEV (reference sequence). Trimming took off 9 bases at V and 2 bases at J, with 14 bases between the two ends. The CDR3 is 14 amino acids. The CDR3 sequence: CASGLRGGNQPQHF. In nucleotides, the CDR3 is TGTGCCAGTGGACTACGAGGGGGCAATCAGCCCCAGCATTTT.

Written as DNA, the CDR3 is TGTGCCAGCAGCTTAGGACTAGCGGGAATGTACAATGAGCAGTTCTTC. Translated, it gives CASSLGLAGMYNEQFF. The chain couples TRBV11-1 to TRBJ2-1; 11 positions agree with TRBD2. V lost 1 base, J lost 4 bases, and 3 bases stayed unmatched. CDR1 is SGHAT, CDR2 FQDESV, per germline (reference sequence). The CDR3 totals 16 residues.

This chain joins TRBV13 and TRBJ1-1; D gene unclear. The V gene's germline CDR1 is PRHDT and CDR2 FYEKMQ (reference sequence). Trimming removed 3 bases from V and 4 bases from J, with 18 bases in between. This CDR3 is 16 amino acids long. CDR3 coding DNA: TGTGCCAGCAGCTTCCCCCCAGGAGGCGGCGGCACTGAAGCTTTCTTT. Translating it yields CASSFPPGGGGTEAFF.

This rearrangement joins TRBV5-6 to TRBJ2-7; TRBD1 agrees at 10 bases. The germline V gene has CDR1 SGHDT and CDR2 YYEEEE. Trimming removed 0 bases from V and 7 bases from J; junction bases left unmatched: 4. The length of the CDR3 is 14 residues. The CDR3 region is CASSLGTGGREQYF. CDR3 in DNA: TGTGCCAGCAGCTTGGGGACAGGGGGTAGGGAGCAGTACTTC.

The CDR3 DNA reads TGTGCCAGCAGCTCGGACCAGACAGGGGTCTATGGCTACACCTTC. It is translated as CASSSDQTGVYGYTF. The chain has TRBV5-4 and TRBJ1-2; the match to TRBD1 covers 8 bases. CDR3 length: 15 residues. V lost 3 bases to trimming and J lost 4 bases; unmatched junction nucleotides: 8. Germline lookup yields CDR1 SGHNT and CDR2 YYREEE (reference sequence).

V is TRBV7-9 and J is TRBJ2-7; 8 positions agree with TRBD2. Germline CDR1 is SEHNR and CDR2 is FQNEAQ (reference sequence). This CDR3 region has 15 residues. V was clipped by 1 base and J by 1 base; unmatched bases: 3. The CDR3 region is CASSLVAGTSYEQYF. The DNA of the CDR3 is TGTGCCAGCAGCTTAGTAGCGGGAACATCCTACGAGCAGTACTTC.

The rearrangement links TRBV6-5 to TRBJ1-5, with 10 positions matching TRBD1. Trimming removed 6 bases from V and 6 bases from J; junction bases left unmatched: 5. CDR1 is MNHEY and CDR2 is SVGAGI in the germline V gene. The CDR3 has 14 amino acids. CDR3 amino acids: CASRPGQGTQPQHF. The CDR3 coding sequence is TGTGCCAGCAGGCCGGGACAGGGGACTCAGCCCCAGCATTTT.

The CDR3 DNA reads TGCGCCAGCAGCCAAGGCGGGACGATCGGGAGGGCTGAGCAGTTCTTC. It translates to CASSQGGTIGRAEQFF. The chain couples TRBV4-1 to TRBJ2-1; 8 positions match TRBD2. This CDR3 is built from 16 residues. The V segment lost 1 base and the J segment 9 bases; nucleotides outside the gene matches: 11. The germline CDR1 and CDR2 sequences are MGHRA and YSYEKL.